This T cell receptor (beta chain) derives from a study of blood T cell repertoires in COVID-19. Study as a whole: The United States, Italy and Spain were the sources of the acute and convalescent COVID-19 samples. T cells, B-cell-depleted T cells, or PBMCs provided the cDNA or gDNA that served as material.

V was cut by 1 base and J by 0 bases, with 10 bases left in between. The CDR3 loop spans 16 amino acids. Germline assignment: CDR1 LGHDT and CDR2 YNNKEL (reference sequence). Original processing methods: From reference gene primer amplification, estimates of nucleated cell counts were derived. Sequenced by immunoSEQ multiplex PCR; TCRdb stores in-frame clones only, minus some. Clone size and the V and J calls come from that table; the DNA yielded D and trimming. The table lists about 20,000 clones, about four fifths of them singletons. J is TRBJ2-1 and V is TRBV3-1 (or the pseudogene TRBV3-2); D call uncertain. Sequences were obtained from peripheral blood. This clonotype was obtained from an elderly man with acute or convalescent COVID-19. CDR3 coding DNA: TGTGCCAGCAGCCAAGGTCTCCGCAGCTCCTACAATGAGCAGTTCTTC. It is translated as CASSQGLRSSYNEQFF.